Sequencing of this T cell receptor beta chain was carried out in a study of T cell responses to AZD1222 COVID-19 vaccine. Findings and limits, study-wide: A mostly white British donor set with more females was recruited, and clonal diversity was possibly underestimated. After two AZD1222 doses, spike-specific TCR breadth and depth rose versus day 0.

Comments on this clone: The antigen is unknown.

Doses given second, at about 4 or about 12 weeks, were pooled. The protocol was immunoSEQ multiplex PCR, while the TCRdb copy is restricted to in-frame clones and leaves out a portion. Of 100,000 or so clones in the sample, 75% to 90% were seen once. Germline V gives CDR1 LNHDA, CDR2 SQIVND (reference sequence). This CDR3 region has 17 residues. V shed 6 bases and J 4 bases; nucleotides not matched to a gene: 17. The rearrangement uses TRBV19 and TRBJ1-2; the match to TRBD1 covers 7 bases. The TCR originated in an adult who received the AZD1222 COVID-19 vaccine. The input for sequencing was peripheral blood, taken 28 days after the second AZD1222 dose. The CDR3 bases are TGTGCCAGTAGCGAGAGGGGGCAAACCCCCCTCGCCTATGGCTACACCTTC. Its protein is CASSERGQTPLAYGYTF.